This paragraph reports one T cell receptor (beta chain). Its antigen is not identified. A single base separates this from a much larger clone, so it may be a read error. This entry belongs to a study of regulatory T cells in long-lasting Graves disease. Researchers made TCR beta libraries by using iRepertoire HTBI primers and running Arm-PCR on CDR3 regions. Via MiXCR, TCRdb re-called the multiplex PCR reads, giving one row per CDR3 protein. The sample lists about 620,000 distinct CDR3 sequences, 15% to 20% occurring once. Study-wide results and caveats: Newly diagnosed patients shared about a thousand public clonotypes; persistent patients shared about 2,500.

The time point was: newly diagnosed GD, antithyroid drugs for less than 3 months. TCR sequences were obtained from RNA taken from PBMCs. Patients came through an endocrinology department, and that department was in Xi'an, China. This CDR3 is built from 15 residues. Germline V gene data show CDR1 as SGHAT and CDR2 as FQNNGV. These data were likewise used in another study, on T cells in Graves' hyperthyroidism and ophthalmopathy. That study reports: During a first-round RT-PCR of the TCR CDR3, the HTBI primer set was used. In the blood, most expanded thyroid clonotypes above 0.001 appeared as well.

The material sequenced was peripheral blood mononuclear cells (PBMCs), taken at new diagnosis, from a patient treated with antithyroid drugs. This clonotype originated in a woman under 40 with Graves disease. The chain has TRBV11-2 and TRBJ2-5; 9 bases fit TRBD1. The assigned J gene may be wrong: the sequence end matches TRBJ2-1 better. The CDR3 spells CASSLRDRADSEQFF. For the CDR3, the DNA is TGTGCCAGCAGCTTAAGGGACAGGGCAGACAGTGAGCAGTTCTTC.